A selection of T cell receptor beta chains follows, all from one sample in a study of T cells in Graves' hyperthyroidism and ophthalmopathy. TCRdb processed the multiplex PCR reads anew with MiXCR; each CDR3 protein has one entry. The sample holds 500,000 to 600,000 distinct CDR3 sequences, around 15% seen once. Specimen: blood. These receptors were collected from a woman aged 18-30 years with Graves' hyperthyroidism. Both conserved end residues are trimmed from each CDR3. The order of the fields is V gene, J gene, clone size, CDR3 protein. Rows may omit the clone size; those that give it use once, few, many or a size class.

TRBV12-3/TRBV12-4,TRBJ2-5,many,ASSFNRETQY
TRBV4-1,TRBJ2-2,few,ASSQMGPLWGELF
TRBV7-9,TRBJ1-3,.,ASSLARKANTIY
TRBV3-1,TRBJ1-4,many,ASSHQSQTEKLF
TRBV6-2/TRBV6-3,TRBJ1-5,.,ASSYRKDQPQH
TRBV28,TRBJ2-3,.,ASSFWTSGRDTQY
TRBV20-1,TRBJ2-7,many,SASDPYEQY
TRBV12-3/TRBV12-4,TRBJ1-2,many,ASGQGVGYGYT
TRBV6-1,TRBJ2-7,many,ASSHAGGQYEQY
TRBV3-1,TRBJ2-4,.,ASSQEGGGALAKNIQY
TRBV7-8,TRBJ2-1,few,AGSHDTGDEQF
TRBV4-1,TRBJ1-2,few,ASSSRPRTSQNYGYT
TRBV20-1,TRBJ2-5,many,SAPNLDSKETQY
TRBV29-1,TRBJ2-5,few,SVLEWRLAEETQY
TRBV24-1,TRBJ1-5,many,ATSDSLAAGQFRNQPQH
TRBV12-3/TRBV12-4,TRBJ2-7,many,ASRQTGGGYEQY
TRBV14,TRBJ2-7,.,ASNPVTQPPKQY
TRBV5-1,TRBJ2-5,few,ASSLDWDKETQY
TRBV12-3/TRBV12-4,TRBJ1-1,many,AKGLGWMNTEAF
TRBV24-1,TRBJ2-1,.,ATSVTMTGEQF
TRBV11-2,TRBJ2-3,few,ASSLIRGDTQY
TRBV9,TRBJ1-2,few,AGSGQGTNYGYT
TRBV20-1,TRBJ1-5,many,SASDRVIGAQH
TRBV20-1,TRBJ2-3,many,SARVPSRSSDTQY